The next 24 T cell receptor beta chains were all read from a single sample in a study of CD4 T cells in relation to SARS-CoV-2 and coronaviruses. Before the COVID-19 pandemic, during about 2011-2019, CD4+ T cells were taken from unexposed donors. Assay used: immunoSEQ multiplex PCR; TCRdb lists only in-frame clones, some missing. Among about 59,000 clones listed, about nine tenths were seen once. Sequenced input: memory CD4+ T cells from PBMCs. The receptors come from a human donor in good health.

This chain's CDR3 is CAWSVGGGKGYTF. The CDR3 DNA reads TGTGCCTGGAGTGTAGGAGGGGGAAAAGGCTACACCTTC. The V call is TRBV30, the J call TRBJ1-2; perhaps TRBD1 as D (6 bases). V was cut by 0 bases and J by 8 bases, with 13 bases left in between. This CDR3 is 13 amino acids long. Germline values: CDR1 GTSNPN, CDR2 SVGIG (reference sequence).

The J gene is TRBJ1-1, the V gene TRBV6-2 or TRBV6-3; the D is unclear. Trimming cost V 6 bases and J 0 bases, with 8 bases left between them. CDR3 length equals 13 residues. From germline, CDR1 is MNHEY and CDR2 SVGEGT. For the CDR3, the DNA is TGTGCCAGCAGCAACCAGGTGAACACTGAAGCTTTCTTT. This sequence encodes CASSNQVNTEAFF.

This chain joins TRBV5-1 and TRBJ2-5; D perhaps matches TRBD2 (6 bases). Germline lookup yields CDR1 SGHRS and CDR2 YFSETQ. There are 15 residues in the CDR3. V lost 5 bases and J 2 bases, leaving 16 bases between the germline ends. The CDR3 sequence is CASRPGTGLQETQYF. The CDR3 DNA is TGCGCCAGCAGACCCGGGACTGGCCTACAAGAGACCCAGTACTTC.

A few counts support this clone. V is TRBV6-5 and J is TRBJ2-1; no reliable D call. The CDR3 extends over 15 amino acids. Per the germline V gene, CDR1 is MNHEY and CDR2 is SVGAGI. Trimming took off 4 bases at V and 5 bases at J, with 15 bases between the two ends. In nucleotides, the CDR3 is TGTGCCAGCAGTTTGACCGGCCCCGCGAACAATGAGCAGTTCTTC. This sequence encodes CASSLTGPANNEQFF.

The chain has TRBV27 and TRBJ2-1; 9 bases line up with TRBD1. From germline, CDR1 is MNHEY and CDR2 SMNVEV (reference sequence). The CDR3 is made up of 14 amino acids. V gave up 4 bases and J gave up 14 bases; unmatched junction bases: 12. In nucleotides, the CDR3 is TGTGCCAGCAGTTCTAGAGTAACCGGGACAGGGAAGTTCTTC. Amino acids: CASSSRVTGTGKFF.

V gene TRBV19 combines with J gene TRBJ1-4; D remains unclear. The V and J ends lost 3 bases and 7 bases respectively, with 12 bases between them. Germline-derived CDR1 and CDR2 are LNHDA and SQIVND (reference sequence). The CDR3 loop spans 14 amino acids. The CDR3 is CASSIASLGEKLFF. The CDR3 DNA is TGTGCCAGTAGTATCGCTAGCCTTGGTGAAAAACTGTTTTTT.

The rearrangement uses TRBV6-4 and TRBJ2-1, with a tentative D call TRBD2 (6 bases). Trimming cost V 0 bases and J 7 bases, with 10 bases left between them. Per germline, CDR1 MRHNA and CDR2 SNTAGT. The CDR3 totals 14 residues. The CDR3 nucleotides are TGTGCCAGCAGTGACTCAGCGGGTGATAATGAGCAGTTCTTC. Translation: CASSDSAGDNEQFF.

The chain recombines TRBV7-3 with TRBJ1-6, with a weak D call TRBD1 (5 bases). The length of the CDR3 is 14 residues. The V end lost 0 bases, the J end lost 7 bases, and 7 bases lay between the germline ends. Germline V gives CDR1 SGHTA, CDR2 FQGTGA. The DNA for the CDR3 is TGTGCCAGCAGCTTAACAGGGACGAATTCACCCCTCCACTTT. Translating it yields CASSLTGTNSPLHF.

The V and J genes are TRBV4-1 and TRBJ2-7; 10 bases match TRBD1. The CDR3 runs to 19 residues. Germline-derived CDR1 and CDR2 are MGHRA and YSYEKL. Unmatched junction bases numbered 11, after V lost 0 bases and J lost 0 bases. The CDR3 region is CASSQDPPIGTGASYEQYF. The CDR3 nucleotides are TGCGCCAGCAGCCAAGATCCCCCAATCGGGACAGGGGCCTCCTACGAGCAGTACTTC.

The sample holds one count of this clone. This rearrangement joins TRBV12-1 to TRBJ2-5; the table's D call of TRBD1 was not tested on the DNA. TRBV12-1 is given as a pseudogene. CDR3 length: 16 amino acids. CDR3 DNA sequence: TGTGCCAGCAGCCAAAGCGGACAGGGGGCCGAGGAGACCCAGTACTTC. It codes for CASSQSGQGAEETQYF.

The chain employs TRBV5-5 and TRBJ1-1, with D uncertain. The CDR3 consists of 13 residues. Germline CDR1 is SGHKS and CDR2 is YYEKEE (reference sequence). The V gene lost 4 bases and the J gene lost 0 bases, with 7 bases spanning the gap. The CDR3 coding sequence is TGTGCCAGCAGCGGAGACGTGAACACTGAAGCTTTCTTT. This encodes CASSGDVNTEAFF.

The table lists this clone with a count of one. The V call is TRBV5-1, the J call TRBJ2-1, with 13 bases fitting TRBD2. V shed 4 bases and J 8 bases; nucleotides not matched to a gene: 18. CDR1 and CDR2 from the germline V gene are SGHRS and YFSETQ. The CDR3 has 19 residues. CDR3 DNA sequence: TGCGCCAGCAGCCCGTGGAGTCCCGGGACTAGCGGGAACCGTGATGAGCAGTTCTTC. Translating it yields CASSPWSPGTSGNRDEQFF.

The CDR3 protein is CASSRQGSTDTQYF. The CDR3 bases are TGTGCCAGCAGTCGACAGGGGAGCACAGATACGCAGTATTTT. The chain couples TRBV6-4 to TRBJ2-3; 8 positions agree with TRBD1. CDR1 is MRHNA, CDR2 SNTAGT, per germline. CDR3 length equals 14 residues. J gave up 0 bases and V 5 bases, and 1 base lay outside the gene matches.

The V and J genes are TRBV18 and TRBJ2-1; TRBD2 agrees at 9 bases. Unmatched junction bases numbered 7, after V lost 1 base and J lost 6 bases. The CDR3 is 16 amino acids. Per the germline V gene, CDR1 is KGHSH and CDR2 is LQKENI. The CDR3 bases are TGTGCCAGCTCACCACTATTAGCGGGAGTTCTCAATGAGCAGTTCTTC. It translates to CASSPLLAGVLNEQFF. Full variable domain (outside the CDR3, taken from reference TRBV18 and TRBJ2-1): NAGVMQNPRHLVRRRGQEARLRCSPMKGHSHVYWYRQLPEEGLKFMVYLQKENIIDESGMPKERFSAEFPKEGPSILRIQQVVRGDSAAYFCASSPLLAGVLNEQFFGPGTRLTVL.

The CDR3 sequence: CASRGGAVGTDTQYF. The DNA for the CDR3 is TGTGCCAGCAGGGGAGGGGCGGTAGGCACAGATACGCAGTATTTT. This sequence joins TRBV6-1 and TRBJ2-3; the match to TRBD2 covers 7 bases. The CDR3 consists of 15 residues. The trim removed 6 bases at V and 1 base at J, leaving 7 bases unmatched. CDR1 and CDR2 from the germline V gene are MNHNS and SASEGT.

This sequence joins TRBV2 and TRBJ2-1, with TRBD2 matching over 8 bases. Trimming took 7 bases from V and 6 from J; bases not matched to a gene: 8. This CDR3 has 14 residues. Germline V lookup: CDR1 SNHLY, CDR2 FYNNEI. For the CDR3, the DNA is TGTGCCAGCAAGGTTGGGACTAGGTTCAATGAGCAGTTCTTC. It encodes CASKVGTRFNEQFF. Full variable domain (remainder filled in from reference TRBV2 and TRBJ2-1): EPEVTQTPSHQVTQMGQEVILRCVPISNHLYFYWYRQILGQKVEFLVSFYNNEISEKSEIFDDQFSVERPDGSNFTLKIRSTKLEDSAMYFCASKVGTRFNEQFFGPGTRLTVL.

This CDR3 is CASSLSVYEQYF. The CDR3 coding sequence is TGTGCCAGCAGCTTATCAGTCTACGAGCAGTACTTC. The rearrangement links TRBV7-9 to TRBJ2-7; D unclear. The CDR3 is made up of 12 amino acids. Trimming left V 2 bases short and J 3 bases short, with 5 bases between. CDR1 is SEHNR and CDR2 is FQNEAQ in the germline V gene (reference sequence).

The rearrangement links TRBV7-8 to TRBJ2-1; TRBD1 matches at 7 bases. Germline loops: CDR1 SGHVS, CDR2 FQNEAQ. After removal of 4 bases from V and 0 bases from J, the junction contained 6 bases not matched to a gene. This CDR3 spans 16 amino acids. CDR3 loop: CASSSGTASSYNEQFF. CDR3 coding DNA: TGTGCCAGCAGCTCTGGGACAGCCAGCTCCTACAATGAGCAGTTCTTC.

In its sample, this clone was seen once. The chain is built from TRBV19 and TRBJ2-4; TRBD2 aligns across 14 bases. J was trimmed by 13 bases and V by 4 bases; bases with no gene match: 3. This CDR3 has 13 amino acids. Germline CDR1 reads LNHDA; CDR2 reads SQIVND (reference sequence). Here the CDR3 DNA reads TGTGCCAGTAGTACAGGACTAGCGGGAGGACAGTACTTC. Its protein product is CASSTGLAGGQYF.

This clone was picked up one time. The chain is built from TRBV28 and TRBJ1-1; no definite D call. V lost 4 bases to trimming and J lost 3 bases, with 15 bases between them. CDR1 and CDR2 (germline): MDHEN, SYDVKM. The CDR3 has 15 amino acids. CDR3 DNA sequence: TGTGCCAGCAGTTCGGCGGGGATGCGCGACACTGAAGCTTTCTTT. Encoded protein: CASSSAGMRDTEAFF. The full variable domain, completed using reference TRBV28 and TRBJ1-1, is DVKVTQSSRYLVKRTGEKVFLECVQDMDHENMFWYRQDPGLGLRLIYFSYDVKMKEKGDIPEGYSVSREKKERFSLILESASTNQTSMYLCASSSAGMRDTEAFFGQGTRLTVV.

The chain joins TRBV28 to TRBJ2-7; a weak D match, TRBD1 (6 bases). Per germline, CDR1 MDHEN and CDR2 SYDVKM. The CDR3 is made up of 15 amino acids. The V and J ends lost 6 bases and 0 bases respectively, with 15 bases between them. This CDR3 reads CASSRRQVISYEQYF. In DNA form, the CDR3 reads TGTGCCAGCAGCCGTCGACAGGTGATCTCCTACGAGCAGTACTTC.

The genes are TRBV12-3 or TRBV12-4 and TRBJ1-4; D remains ambiguous. V lost 1 base and J 9 bases, leaving 6 bases between the germline ends. The CDR3 is made up of 12 amino acids. DNA of the CDR3: TGTGCCAGCAGTTTAGGAGAGAAAAAACTGTTTTTT. Its translation is CASSLGEKKLFF.

This clone was picked up a small number of times. V is TRBV12-3 or TRBV12-4 and J is TRBJ2-5, with a weak D call TRBD2 (5 bases). The CDR3 spans 13 residues. V dropped 6 bases and J dropped 7 bases, with 15 bases sitting between them. The DNA for the CDR3 is TGTGCCAGCAGGACCAGCGGTTCTGGGACCCAGTACTTC. It is translated as CASRTSGSGTQYF.

The chain couples TRBV3-1 (or the pseudogene TRBV3-2) to TRBJ2-1; 11 positions match TRBD2. CDR1 and CDR2 from the germline V gene are LGHDT and YNNKEL (reference sequence). This CDR3 is 20 amino acids long. After removal of 1 base from V and 4 bases from J, the junction contained 15 bases not matched to a gene. As DNA, the CDR3 is TGTGCCAGCAGCCAAGTTCATTCCTCGGCTAGCGGGAGGATGTACAATGAGCAGTTCTTC. Its translation is CASSQVHSSASGRMYNEQFF.